This T cell receptor (beta chain) was recorded in a study of CD8+ T cells in alopecia areata. Study outcomes and limitations: Affected lesional scalp, above all in alopecia totalis/universalis, was more clonal than normal scalp. Among the cells sequenced in scalp samples are also the resident alphabeta T cells of normal skin.

The CDR3 has 14 amino acids. From germline, CDR1 is SQVTM and CDR2 ANQGSEA. Trimming cost V 4 bases and J 4 bases; bases outside gene matches: 9. Noted treatment: oral pan-JAK inhibitor, 5-10 mg twice daily. Researchers took lesional scalp punch biopsies and peripheral blood from people who were alopecia areata patients. RNA, once extracted, was reverse transcribed into cDNA for use as the sequencing template. The data were produced by immunoSEQ multiplex PCR, yet TCRdb's version contains in-frame clones alone and is incomplete. The table shows more than 95,000 clones, with about nine tenths occurring only once. Remarks on this clone: The antigen is not known.

The chain links TRBV29-1 to TRBJ1-2; the match to TRBD1 covers 7 bases. The source of this sequence is a human donor with alopecia areata. This material consisted of CD8+ T cells sorted from blood, taken around week 30, from a patient treated with tofacitinib. CDR3: CSVVTQGMGYGYTF. CDR3 nucleotide sequence: TGCAGCGTTGTGACACAGGGGATGGGCTATGGCTACACCTTC.